Each of the 6 T cell receptor beta chains below was sequenced from the same sample in a study of shared clonotypes between healthy human individuals. Sequencing was performed with immunoSEQ multiplex PCR; in TCRdb, only in-frame clones are kept and a portion is missing. Of over a million clones in the sample, 95% to 99% were seen once. Sequenced: naive CD4+ T cells sorted from blood. Specified subset: CD45RA+ positively selected. Receptors were obtained from a man aged 25-45 years in good health.

The V call is TRBV6-6, the J call TRBJ2-5, with TRBD1 matching over 7 bases. There are 15 residues in the CDR3. Germline V gives CDR1 MNHNY, CDR2 SVGAGI (reference sequence). The ends lost 6 bases at V and 3 bases at J; junction bases unmatched: 10. The CDR3 spells CASSHTGTGEETQYF. The CDR3 DNA reads as TGTGCCAGCAGCCACACGGGAACAGGGGAAGAGACCCAGTACTTC.

The V call is TRBV10-1, the J call TRBJ2-5, with a tentative D call TRBD2 (6 bases). CDR1 and CDR2 from the germline V gene are WNHNN and SYGVQD (reference sequence). The CDR3 contains 14 residues. Trimming cost V 2 bases and J 5 bases, with 12 bases left between them. CDR3 loop: CASSEGGSRETQYF. The CDR3 DNA reads as TGCGCCAGCAGTGAGGGGGGGTCCCGGGAGACCCAGTACTTC.

The rearrangement links TRBV28 to TRBJ2-5, with D possibly TRBD1 on 5 matching bases. This CDR3 spans 13 amino acids. CDR1 and CDR2 (germline): MDHEN, SYDVKM. Deletions cut 1 base from V and 4 bases from J, with 7 bases between. The CDR3 DNA reads as TGTGCCAGCAGTTTATCGACAGTAGAGACCCAGTACTTC. This codes for CASSLSTVETQYF.

This clone was seen only a few times. The identical CDR3 is also encoded by other nucleotide sequences in the sample. The rearrangement uses TRBV5-1 and TRBJ1-2; no firm D call. The CDR3 covers 13 residues. Trimming took 2 bases from V and 0 from J, leaving 5 bases between them. Per the germline V gene, CDR1 is SGHRS and CDR2 is YFSETQ. CDR3 sequence (DNA): TGCGCCAGCAGCTTCGGAGCTAACTATGGCTACACCTTC. It is translated as CASSFGANYGYTF.

J is TRBJ2-1 and V is TRBV5-1; D not resolved. The V end was cut by 4 bases, the J end by 4 bases, with 12 bases between. The CDR3 runs 14 residues. From germline, CDR1 is SGHRS and CDR2 YFSETQ. The CDR3 sequence is CASSGLSGYNEQFF. Written as DNA, the CDR3 is TGCGCCAGCAGCGGTCTGTCAGGATACAATGAGCAGTTCTTC.

The chain combines TRBV18 with TRBJ2-3, with D unclear. V shed 3 bases and J shed 0 bases, with 10 bases lying between them. The germline gives CDR1 KGHSH, CDR2 LQKENI. The CDR3 is 15 amino acids. CDR3 sequence reads: CASSPGRSSTDTQYF. CDR3 in DNA: TGTGCCAGCTCACCTGGACGGTCTAGCACAGATACGCAGTATTTT.